The following is a T cell receptor beta chain sequence with its context. Antigen: not known. The data were taken from a study of shared clonotypes between healthy human individuals. Study observations and caveats: Across subsets, estimated richness was generally greater for naive than for memory populations.

Naive CD8 cells were CD45RO-negative, positively selected for CCR7, excluding terminally differentiated effector memory CD45RA+ cells. HIV-negative, healthy adults without recent acute infections or vaccinations were the donors. Here immunoSEQ multiplex PCR was the method, and the copy in TCRdb shows in-frame clones only, minus some. Here the sample spans some 1,900,000 clones, 85% to 95% being singletons. Germline loops: CDR1 SNHLY, CDR2 FYNNEI. This CDR3 is 14 amino acids long. The V gene end was trimmed by 6 bases and the J gene end by 6 bases; junction bases not matched to a gene: 6. The source is a man aged 18 to 29 in good health. The sample taken for sequencing was naive CD8+ T cells sorted from blood. The chain joins TRBV2 to TRBJ2-7; TRBD2 agrees at 12 bases. CDR3 protein: CASRPSGGALEQYF. The DNA of the CDR3 is TGTGCCAGCAGACCTAGCGGGGGGGCTCTCGAGCAGTACTTC.